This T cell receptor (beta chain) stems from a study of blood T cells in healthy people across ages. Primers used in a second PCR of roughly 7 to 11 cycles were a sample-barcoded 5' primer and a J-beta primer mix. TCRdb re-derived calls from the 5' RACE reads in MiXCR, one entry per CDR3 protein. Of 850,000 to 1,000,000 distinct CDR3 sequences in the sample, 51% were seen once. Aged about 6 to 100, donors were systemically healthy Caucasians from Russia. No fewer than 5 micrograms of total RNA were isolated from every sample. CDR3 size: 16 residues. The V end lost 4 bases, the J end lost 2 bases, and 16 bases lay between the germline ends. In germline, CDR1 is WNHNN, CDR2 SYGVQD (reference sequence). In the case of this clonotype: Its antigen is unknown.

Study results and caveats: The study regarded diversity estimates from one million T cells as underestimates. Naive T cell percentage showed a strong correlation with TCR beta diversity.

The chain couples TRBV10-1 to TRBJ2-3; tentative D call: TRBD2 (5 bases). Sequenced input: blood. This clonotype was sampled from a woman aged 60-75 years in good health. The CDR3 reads CASSGDRLRDTDTQYF. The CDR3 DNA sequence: TGCGCCAGCAGTGGGGATCGGTTGAGGGACACAGATACGCAGTATTTT.